These T cell receptor beta chains were read from a single sample in a study of tumor-infiltrating lymphocytes in primary liver carcinoma. Each CDR3 protein gets one entry after TCRdb re-called the multiplex PCR reads with MiXCR. Of some 320,000 distinct CDR3 sequences in the sample, 60% to 80% are singletons; the top ten hold roughly 8.6%. Input material: peripheral blood. These receptors were collected from a man aged 35 to 55 with primary liver carcinoma and hepatitis B virus infection. Each CDR3 is given with its conserved first and last residue. The order of the fields is V gene, D gene, CDR3 length, clone size, J gene, CDR3 protein, CDR3 DNA. D genes are given only for firm matches. Size tells how often a clone was seen (once, few, many) or the class of an expanded clone, and some rows leave it out.

v_gene: TRBV5-6; d_gene: TRBD1; len: 15; abundance: NA; j_gene: TRBJ2-5; CDR3aa: CASSSRQGARETLYF; CDR3nt: TGTGCCAGCAGCTCTCGACAGGGGGCGCGAGAGACCCTGTACTTC
v_gene: TRBV6-1; d_gene: TRBD2; len: 14; abundance: NA; j_gene: TRBJ2-7; CDR3aa: CASGGRGRNNEQYF; CDR3nt: TGTGCCAGCGGTGGGAGGGGTAGGAACAACGAGCAGTACTTC
v_gene: TRBV14; d_gene: NA; len: 12; abundance: NA; j_gene: TRBJ2-7; CDR3aa: CASSSFGHEQYF; CDR3nt: TGTGCCAGCAGCAGCTTCGGACACGAGCAGTACTTC
v_gene: TRBV29-1; d_gene: NA; len: 14; abundance: NA; j_gene: TRBJ2-7; CDR3aa: CGVGTGRRAYEQYF; CDR3nt: TGCGGCGTCGGAACGGGGCGTCGGGCCTACGAGCAGTACTTC
v_gene: TRBV30; d_gene: NA; len: 14; abundance: NA; j_gene: TRBJ2-2; CDR3aa: CAWGHMGVTGELFF; CDR3nt: TGTGCCTGGGGGCATATGGGAGTCACCGGGGAGCTGTTTTTT
v_gene: TRBV29-1; d_gene: NA; len: 11; abundance: NA; j_gene: TRBJ2-5; CDR3aa: CSVRVGETQHF; CDR3nt: TGCAGCGTCAGAGTAGGAGAGACCCAGCACTTC
v_gene: TRBV28; d_gene: TRBD1; len: 15; abundance: NA; j_gene: TRBJ2-2; CDR3aa: CASSTRDSPAGELFF; CDR3nt: TGTGCCAGCAGTACCAGGGACAGTCCAGCCGGGGAGCTGTTTTTT
v_gene: TRBV11-1; d_gene: NA; len: 16; abundance: NA; j_gene: TRBJ2-4; CDR3aa: CACSLRMGPAKNIQYF; CDR3nt: TGTGCCTGCAGCTTAAGAATGGGACCAGCCAAAAACATTCAGTACTTC
v_gene: TRBV12-3/TRBV12-4; d_gene: NA; len: 13; abundance: few; j_gene: TRBJ1-1; CDR3aa: CASSFGTAPEAFF; CDR3nt: TGTGCCAGCAGCTTTGGGACGGCCCCTGAAGCTTTCTTT
v_gene: TRBV10-3; d_gene: NA; len: 16; abundance: NA; j_gene: TRBJ2-5; CDR3aa: CAISLHRDGVQETQYF; CDR3nt: TGTGCCATCAGTCTACACCGGGACGGAGTTCAAGAGACCCAGTACTTC
v_gene: TRBV5-1; d_gene: NA; len: 17; abundance: few; j_gene: TRBJ2-6; CDR3aa: CASSEGFPSSGANVLTF; CDR3nt: TGCGCCAGCAGCGAAGGCTTTCCTAGCTCTGGGGCCAACGTCCTGACTTTC
v_gene: TRBV11-3; d_gene: NA; len: 17; abundance: few; j_gene: TRBJ2-2; CDR3aa: CASSETFRQEETGELFF; CDR3nt: TGTGCCAGCAGCGAAACCTTTAGACAGGAGGAAACCGGGGAGCTGTTTTTT
v_gene: TRBV5-1; d_gene: TRBD2; len: 15; abundance: NA; j_gene: TRBJ2-5; CDR3aa: CASSPDSGSQETQCF; CDR3nt: TGCGCCAGCAGTCCGGACAGCGGGAGTCAAGAGACCCAGTGCTTC
v_gene: TRBV28; d_gene: TRBD2; len: 15; abundance: NA; j_gene: TRBJ2-3; CDR3aa: CVSSPTGLARDTQYF; CDR3nt: TGTGTCAGCAGTCCTACTGGACTAGCTAGGGATACGCAGTATTTT